This TCR beta chain emerged from a study of T cell clonality in common variable immunodeficiency. The V gene end was trimmed by 5 bases and the J gene end by 3 bases; junction bases not matched to a gene: 1. CDR3 length: 13 amino acids. Germline V gene data show CDR1 as GTSNPN and CDR2 as SVGIG (reference sequence). Details on this clone: The target antigen is unknown. Read sequence stops 3 residues before the CDR3 end, and the germline J gene provides the missing end.

Blood came from CVID subjects not ill and not taking immunomodulatory or immunosuppressive medication. Heparinized whole blood, about 5 to 8.5 ml, came from each donor. Study results and caveats: Fewer deletions and N-nucleotide insertions were reportedly seen in common variable immunodeficiency TCR beta sequences.

Equal genomic DNA amounts from CVID and control samples were sequenced. The protocol was immunoSEQ multiplex PCR, while the TCRdb copy is restricted to in-frame clones and leaves out a portion. Altogether 25,000 or so clones were found in the sample, and no singletons occur. This sequence joins TRBV30 and TRBJ1-5, with 10 nucleotides matching TRBD1. The receptor was isolated from a human donor with common variable immunodeficiency. The specimen sequenced was peripheral blood mononuclear cells. CDR3 DNA (partial): TGTGCCTGGGGGACAGGGGACAATCAGCCC. Amino acid sequence: CAWGTGDNQP. The entire CDR3 sequence reads CAWGTGDNQPQHF.